The rows below give T cell receptor beta chains drawn from one sample of a study of beta chain features in type 1 diabetes. TCRdb keeps only in-frame clones here, not all; method: immunoSEQ multiplex PCR. This repertoire shows hundreds of thousands of clones, approximately 15% found once; its top ten account for approximately 6.7%. Specimen: central memory CD4+ T cells from blood. Receptors originate from a young man in good health. CDR3s include the opening cysteine and the closing phenylalanine or tryptophan. The D gene is left open where the match is weak. A row's size may be missing; if present it is once, few, many or a size class.

TGTGCCAGCAGCGGGAGCTACAATGAGCAGTTCTTC,CASSGSYNEQFF,TRBV6-6,TRBJ2-1,.,12,.
TGCGCCAGCAGCCGGGACAGCTACGAGCAGTACTTC,CASSRDSYEQYF,TRBV5-1,TRBJ2-7,TRBD1,12,few
TGTGCCAGCAGTCCGGGCACTGAAGCTTTCTTT,CASSPGTEAFF,TRBV6-6,TRBJ1-1,.,11,.
TGTGCCAGCAGCCCTCTCGAGGGACAGGGAGTTTACGAGCAGTACTTC,CASSPLEGQGVYEQYF,TRBV9,TRBJ2-7,TRBD1,16,few
TGTGCCAGCAGCCACTTGCCAGTGGATGGCTACACCTTC,CASSHLPVDGYTF,TRBV21-1,TRBJ1-2,.,13,many
TGCAGTGCTAACCCTAAAGAGACCCAGTACTTC,CSANPKETQYF,TRBV20-1,TRBJ2-5,.,11,.
TGTGCCAGCAGTCAGAGGGCCGCCGGGGAGACCCAGTACTTC,CASSQRAAGETQYF,TRBV5-6,TRBJ2-5,.,14,few
TGTGCCAGTTCCAGGGATCCCTCCTACAATGAGCAGTTCTTC,CASSRDPSYNEQFF,TRBV19,TRBJ2-1,.,14,few
TGTGCCAGCGGGGGACGGCAGATCCAAGAGACCCAGTACTTC,CASGGRQIQETQYF,TRBV2,TRBJ2-5,.,14,once
TGTGCTAGTGGTAATAGAGTTGAGCAGTTCTTC,CASGNRVEQFF,TRBV12-5,TRBJ2-1,.,11,once
TGTGCCAGCAGTAACCGGGAGTATAGCACAGATACGCAGTATTTT,CASSNREYSTDTQYF,TRBV6-1,TRBJ2-3,.,15,.
TGTGCCAGCGCCGACAGGGGTGAACACACAGATACGCAGTATTTT,CASADRGEHTDTQYF,TRBV19,TRBJ2-3,TRBD1,15,.
TGCGCCAGCAGCCTGAGACACAGCTCCTACGAGCAGTACTTC,CASSLRHSSYEQYF,TRBV4-3,TRBJ2-7,.,14,few
TGTGCCAGCAGCTTGGGGGGAGTGCGGAACACTGAAGCTTTCTTT,CASSLGGVRNTEAFF,TRBV5-4,TRBJ1-1,.,15,few
TGTGCCAGTAGTGGGGTTGGTGAGCAGTTCTTC,CASSGVGEQFF,TRBV25-1,TRBJ2-1,.,11,few
TGTGCCAGCAGCTTAGGGGCAGCTGAGGGGTCTAACTATGGCTACACCTTC,CASSLGAAEGSNYGYTF,TRBV7-9,TRBJ1-2,.,17,.
TGTGCCAGCAGCCTATTGGCAGGGGCTACCGGGGAGCTGTTTTTT,CASSLLAGATGELFF,TRBV7-9,TRBJ2-2,.,15,.
TGTGCCAGCAGTTACTCGAAACTCAGGGGTGGCTACACCTTC,CASSYSKLRGGYTF,TRBV6-5,TRBJ1-2,.,14,few
TGTGCCAGCAGCCCCCGTAGAAGCGGGGGGGGCACCGGGGAGCTGTTTTTT,CASSPRRSGGGTGELFF,TRBV11-3,TRBJ2-2,TRBD2,17,many
TGCAGCGTTGTAGCAGGGGGCAATGAAAAACTGTTTTTT,CSVVAGGNEKLFF,TRBV29-1,TRBJ1-4,TRBD1,13,few
TGTGCCAGCAGCTCAAAGACTTTCACCCAGTACTTC,CASSSKTFTQYF,TRBV7-9,TRBJ2-5,.,12,few
TGCGCCAGCAGCGGGACAGGGCGGTGGGACACTGAAGCTTTCTTT,CASSGTGRWDTEAFF,TRBV5-1,TRBJ1-1,TRBD1,15,few
TGTGCCAGCAGCTTGGTAGGGAACACCGGGGAGCTGTTTTTT,CASSLVGNTGELFF,TRBV5-8,TRBJ2-2,.,14,few
TGTGCCAGTATGTCCGTAGCAGGGTCCTACGAGCAGTACTTC,CASMSVAGSYEQYF,TRBV19,TRBJ2-7,.,14,many
TGTGCTAGTGGTTTGGGCCTAGCGGGAGGTATAGATACGCAGTATTTT,CASGLGLAGGIDTQYF,TRBV12-5,TRBJ2-3,TRBD2,16,once
TGTGCCAGCGGACTGAACACTGAAGCTTTCTTT,CASGLNTEAFF,TRBV25-1,TRBJ1-1,.,11,.
TGTGCCATCAGTGACTCTCTCGGGGGGGCGGAGACCCAGTACTTC,CAISDSLGGAETQYF,TRBV10-3,TRBJ2-5,TRBD2,15,.
TGCAGCGTTGTGGGTGGACGGAACACCGGGGAGCTGTTTTTT,CSVVGGRNTGELFF,TRBV29-1,TRBJ2-2,.,14,few
TGTGCCTGGAGTCGACAGGGGCCTCCACCCCTCCACTTT,CAWSRQGPPPLHF,TRBV30,TRBJ1-6,TRBD1,13,.
TGTGCCAGCGGTTTTAGGGAGGCTGGAAACACCATATATTTT,CASGFREAGNTIYF,TRBV2,TRBJ1-3,.,14,few
TGTGCCAGCAGCTTAGTCGGAACCACAGGGGGCGCGAATCAGCCCCAGCATTTT,CASSLVGTTGGANQPQHF,TRBV7-2,TRBJ1-5,TRBD1,18,.
TGTGCCAGCAGTGCTCATAACAGGGGGAGTCGCTTT,CASSAHNRGSRF,TRBV10-3,TRBJ1-6,TRBD1,12,few
TGCGCCAGCAGCTTAAATACAGGGAACACTGAAGCTTTCTTT,CASSLNTGNTEAFF,TRBV5-1,TRBJ1-1,.,14,few
TGTGCCAGCAGTCGACAGGGATCCTATAATTCACCCCTCCACTTT,CASSRQGSYNSPLHF,TRBV6-5,TRBJ1-6,TRBD1,15,once
TGTGCCAGCTCACGGGACAGGGAGAAGGTGGAAAAACTGTTTTTT,CASSRDREKVEKLFF,TRBV18,TRBJ1-4,TRBD1,15,few
TGCGCCAGCAGCCGCACTAGCGGGAGAGAGACCCAGTACTTC,CASSRTSGRETQYF,TRBV4-1,TRBJ2-5,TRBD2,14,.
TGCGCCAGCAGTCGCTCCGGGACAGGGGTGAACACTGAAGCTTTCTTT,CASSRSGTGVNTEAFF,TRBV4-1,TRBJ1-1,TRBD1,16,.
TGTGCCAGTAGTCTCCGGACCGCTATTGGAAACACCATATATTTT,CASSLRTAIGNTIYF,TRBV19,TRBJ1-3,.,15,.
TGCGCCAGCAGCCAGGGGAGAAGTGGTTCACCCCTCCACTTT,CASSQGRSGSPLHF,TRBV4-3,TRBJ1-6,.,14,few
TGTGCCAGCAGCTCCCTCGGGGTAGTAACGAACGATGAGCAGTTCTTC,CASSSLGVVTNDEQFF,TRBV11-3,TRBJ2-1,.,16,.
TGTGCCAGCAGCTTACTGGGGGGCTCTCAAGAGACCCAGTACTTC,CASSLLGGSQETQYF,TRBV7-9,TRBJ2-5,.,15,few
TGTGCCAGCAGTGGGTACAGGGGACAAGAGACCCAGTACTTC,CASSGYRGQETQYF,TRBV25-1,TRBJ2-5,TRBD1,14,few
TGTGCCAGCAGCCCTGGGACTAGGCCCACCGGGGAGCTGTTTTTT,CASSPGTRPTGELFF,TRBV4-2,TRBJ2-2,TRBD2,15,.
TGTGCCAGCAGCTCTATAGCCCCGAACACCGGGGAGCTGTTTTTT,CASSSIAPNTGELFF,TRBV11-2,TRBJ2-2,.,15,few
TGCGCCAGCAGCTTGGGGACGGACCCCGGGGAGCTGTTTTTT,CASSLGTDPGELFF,TRBV5-1,TRBJ2-2,.,14,few